The 14 T cell receptor beta chains in this list originate from one sample, sequenced in a study of shared T cell receptors in the human thymus. Generated by immunoSEQ multiplex PCR, the TCRdb table keeps only in-frame clones and is missing some. The table records 700,000 or so clones, roughly 88% of them present only once. These same records also appear under a second study, on human thymus T cells.

The sequenced material came from thymocytes. The source of these receptors is a girl less than two years old with a congenital heart defect.

This chain joins TRBV19 and TRBJ1-2; no clear D gene. Germline CDR1 and CDR2: LNHDA and SQIVND (reference sequence). The V end lost 10 bases, the J end lost 1 base, and 7 bases lay between the germline ends. The CDR3 is 11 residues long. CDR3 sequence: CATRSNYGYTF. CDR3 DNA: TGTGCCACCCGGAGTAACTATGGCTACACCTTC.

The CDR3 is CASSLDGGSGEQYF. As DNA, the CDR3 is TGTGCCAGCAGTTTAGATGGGGGGTCGGGCGAGCAGTACTTC. The V gene is TRBV27, the J gene TRBJ2-7; weak D call: TRBD2 (6 bases). The CDR3 extends over 14 amino acids. Trimming left V 2 bases short and J 6 bases short, with 14 bases between. Germline CDR1 reads MNHEY; CDR2 reads SMNVEV (reference sequence).

The chain uses TRBV7-2 and TRBJ1-1, with TRBD1 matching 7 bases. Unmatched junction bases numbered 14, after V lost 1 base and J lost 0 bases. The CDR3 is 19 residues long. Germline V CDR1 and CDR2: SGHTA, FQGNSA. The CDR3 DNA reads TGTGCCAGCAGCTTAGGCTATTATAGGGGGCCCGCTATGAACACTGAAGCTTTCTTT. Its translation is CASSLGYYRGPAMNTEAFF.

The chain employs TRBV7-9 and TRBJ2-7; TRBD1 agrees at 9 bases. J lost 4 bases, V lost 5 bases, and 6 bases had no gene match. Looked up from germline, CDR1 is SEHNR and CDR2 is FQNEAQ (reference sequence). The CDR3 totals 14 residues. The DNA of the CDR3 is TGTGCCAGCAGCCCGACAGGGGGTACTTACGAGCAGTACTTC. As protein: CASSPTGGTYEQYF.

The chain employs TRBV6-1 and TRBJ2-2; a possible D gene is TRBD1 (6 bases). V shed 2 bases and J shed 4 bases, with 14 bases lying between them. This CDR3 region has 16 residues. CDR1 is MNHNS, CDR2 SASEGT, per germline. In DNA form, the CDR3 reads TGTGCCAGCAGTGAAAGGACAGAGCCATCCACCGGGGAGCTGTTTTTT. It specifies CASSERTEPSTGELFF.

J is TRBJ1-1 and V is TRBV14, with a possible D match to TRBD1 (5 bases). The ends were cut back, 2 bases at V and 5 bases at J, with 24 bases in the middle. CDR1 is SGHDN, CDR2 FVKESK, per germline. CDR3 length equals 18 residues. The CDR3 DNA follows: TGTGCCAGCAGCCAAAGCCCTACACCCCCGGGGGACTTAACTGAAGCTTTCTTT. This encodes CASSQSPTPPGDLTEAFF.

The chain couples TRBV9 to TRBJ2-2; D may be TRBD1 (6 bases). CDR3 size: 15 residues. Germline V gene data show CDR1 as SGDLS and CDR2 as YYNGEE. Trimming stripped 3 bases from V and 2 bases from J, with 11 bases between. CDR3 nucleotides: TGTGCCAGCAGCGCTGGACAGCTAAACACCGGGGAGCTGTTTTTT. Protein product: CASSAGQLNTGELFF.

The chain carries TRBV10-2 and TRBJ2-6, with TRBD1 matching over 10 bases. The V gene's germline CDR1 is WSHSY and CDR2 SAAADI. V lost 2 bases to trimming and J lost 2 bases; unmatched junction nucleotides: 15. The CDR3 is 21 amino acids. The CDR3 sequence: CASSEEWSGTGDAAGANVLTF. The CDR3 DNA reads as TGCGCCAGCAGTGAGGAATGGTCCGGGACAGGGGATGCCGCTGGGGCCAACGTCCTGACTTTC.

This clone was counted a single time. This chain joins TRBV7-2 and TRBJ2-2, with D uncertain. V lost 5 bases and J 8 bases, leaving 15 bases between the germline ends. Per germline, CDR1 SGHTA and CDR2 FQGNSA. The CDR3 runs to 14 residues. The CDR3 reads CASSDRPGRGELFF. The DNA of the CDR3 is TGTGCCAGCAGCGACCGCCCGGGTCGAGGGGAGCTGTTTTTT.

The gene calls are TRBV11-2 and TRBJ1-2, with TRBD1 as a possible D gene (6 bases). CDR1 and CDR2 from the germline V gene are SGHAT and FQNNGV. The length of the CDR3 is 16 residues. Between the trimmed V and J ends, which lost 3 bases and 1 base, there was a span of 15 bases. The CDR3 sequence is CASSFLTGRINYGYTF. The CDR3 nucleotides are TGTGCCAGCAGCTTCCTGACAGGCCGGATTAACTATGGCTACACCTTC.

The rearrangement links TRBV30 to TRBJ1-4; D gene ambiguous. Trimming took 0 bases from V and 4 from J, leaving 9 bases between them. Germline assignment: CDR1 GTSNPN and CDR2 SVGIG (reference sequence). The CDR3 length is 14 residues. DNA for the CDR3: TGTGCCTGGAGTGTAGAATGTAGTAATGAAAAACTGTTTTTT. It yields the protein CAWSVECSNEKLFF.

The chain links TRBV14 to TRBJ2-5, with D possibly TRBD1 on 6 matching bases. Trimming removed 0 bases at V and 0 bases at J, with 17 bases between. Per the germline V gene, CDR1 is SGHDN and CDR2 is FVKESK. The length of the CDR3 is 18 residues. The CDR3 is CASSQDVKDRRYQETQYF. The CDR3 bases are TGTGCCAGCAGCCAAGATGTCAAGGACAGAAGGTACCAAGAGACCCAGTACTTC.

The chain couples TRBV27 to TRBJ2-2; 9 nucleotides line up with TRBD2. The germline CDR1 and CDR2 sequences are MNHEY and SMNVEV (reference sequence). The CDR3 consists of 15 residues. V lost 0 bases, J lost 8 bases, and 4 bases stayed unmatched. CDR3 in DNA: TGTGCCAGCAGTTTATCGCGGGGGGGCCAGGGGGAGCTGTTTTTT. Its translation: CASSLSRGGQGELFF.

The V gene is TRBV19, the J gene TRBJ1-5; 7 bases are shared with TRBD1. CDR3 size: 18 residues. The germline gives CDR1 LNHDA, CDR2 SQIVND (reference sequence). J lost 2 bases, V lost 5 bases, and 15 bases had no gene match. The CDR3 spells CASSAHPRQGIGNQPQHF. The CDR3 DNA follows: TGTGCCAGTAGTGCCCACCCCCGACAGGGTATCGGCAATCAGCCCCAGCATTTT. Together with reference TRBV19 and TRBJ1-5, the CDR3 gives the full variable domain: DGGITQSPKYLFRKEGQNVTLSCEQNLNHDAMYWYRQDPGQGLRLIYYSQIVNDFQKGDIAEGYSVSREKKESFPLTVTSAQKNPTAFYLCASSAHPRQGIGNQPQHFGDGTRLSIL.